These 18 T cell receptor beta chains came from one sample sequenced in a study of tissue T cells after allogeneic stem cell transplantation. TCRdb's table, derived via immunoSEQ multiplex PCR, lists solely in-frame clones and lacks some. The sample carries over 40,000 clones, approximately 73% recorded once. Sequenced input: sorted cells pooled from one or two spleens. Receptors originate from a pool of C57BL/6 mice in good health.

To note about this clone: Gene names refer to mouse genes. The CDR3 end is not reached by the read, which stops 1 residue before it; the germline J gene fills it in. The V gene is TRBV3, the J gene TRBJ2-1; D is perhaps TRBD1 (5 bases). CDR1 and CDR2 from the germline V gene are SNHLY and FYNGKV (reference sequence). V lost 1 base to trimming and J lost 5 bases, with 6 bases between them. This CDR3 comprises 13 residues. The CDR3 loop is CASSLVRDAEQFF. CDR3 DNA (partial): TGTGCCAGCAGCTTAGTCAGGGATGCTGAGCAGTTC. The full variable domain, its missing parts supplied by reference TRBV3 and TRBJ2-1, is GPKVLQIPSHQIIDMGQMVTLNCDPVSNHLYFYWYKQILGQQMEFLVNFYNGKVMEKSKLFKDQFSVERPDGSYFTLKIQPTALEDSAVYFCASSLVRDAEQFFGPGTRLTVL.

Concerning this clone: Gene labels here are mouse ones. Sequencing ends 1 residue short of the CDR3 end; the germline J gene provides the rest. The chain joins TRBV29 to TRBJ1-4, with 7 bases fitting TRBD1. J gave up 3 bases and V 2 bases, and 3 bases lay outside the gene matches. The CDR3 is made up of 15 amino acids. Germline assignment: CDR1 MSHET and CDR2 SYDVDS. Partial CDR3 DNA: TGTGCTAGCAGTTTAAGGCAGGGGGCCAACGAAAGATTATTT. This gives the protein CASSLRQGANERLF. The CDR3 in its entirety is CASSLRQGANERLFF.

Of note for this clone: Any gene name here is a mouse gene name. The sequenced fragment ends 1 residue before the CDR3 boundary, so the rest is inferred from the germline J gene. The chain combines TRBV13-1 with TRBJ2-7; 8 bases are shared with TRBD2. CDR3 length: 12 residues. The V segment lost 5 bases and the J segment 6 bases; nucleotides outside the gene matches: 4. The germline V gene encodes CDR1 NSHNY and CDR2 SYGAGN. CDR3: CASRVWGVEQYF. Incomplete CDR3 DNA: TGTGCCAGCAGGGTCTGGGGGGTTGAACAGTAC.

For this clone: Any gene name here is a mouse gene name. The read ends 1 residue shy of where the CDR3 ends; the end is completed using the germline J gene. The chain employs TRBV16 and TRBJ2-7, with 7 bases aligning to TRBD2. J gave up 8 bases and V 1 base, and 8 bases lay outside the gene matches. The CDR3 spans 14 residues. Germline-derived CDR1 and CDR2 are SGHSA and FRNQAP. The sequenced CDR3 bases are TGTGCAAGCAGCTTAGCTATCTCACTGGGGCAACAGTAC. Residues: CASSLAISLGQQY. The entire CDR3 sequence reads CASSLAISLGQQYF. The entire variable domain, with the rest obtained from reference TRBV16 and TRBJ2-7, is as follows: NAGVIQTPRHKVTGKGQEATLWCEPISGHSAVFWYRQTIVQGLEFLTYFRNQAPIDDSGMPKERFSAQMPNQSHSTLKIQSTQPQDSAVYLCASSLAISLGQQYFGPGTRLTVL.

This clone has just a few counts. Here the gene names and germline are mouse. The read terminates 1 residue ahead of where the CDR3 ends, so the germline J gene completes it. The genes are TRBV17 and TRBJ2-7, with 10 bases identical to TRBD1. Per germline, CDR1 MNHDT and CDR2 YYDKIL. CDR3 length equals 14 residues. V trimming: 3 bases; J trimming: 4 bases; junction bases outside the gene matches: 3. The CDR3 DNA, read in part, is TGTGCTAGCAGTAGTTGGGACAGGGGTTATGAACAGTAC. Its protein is CASSSWDRGYEQY. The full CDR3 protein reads CASSSWDRGYEQYF.

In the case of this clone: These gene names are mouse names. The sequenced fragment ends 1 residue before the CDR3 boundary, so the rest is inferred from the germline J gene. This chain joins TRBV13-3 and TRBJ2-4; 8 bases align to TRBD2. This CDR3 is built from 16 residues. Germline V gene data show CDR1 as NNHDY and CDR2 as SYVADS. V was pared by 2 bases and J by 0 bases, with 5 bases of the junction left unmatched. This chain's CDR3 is CASSEIGGGSQNTLYF. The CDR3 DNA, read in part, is TGTGCCAGCAGTGAAATTGGGGGGGGCAGTCAAAACACCTTGTAC.

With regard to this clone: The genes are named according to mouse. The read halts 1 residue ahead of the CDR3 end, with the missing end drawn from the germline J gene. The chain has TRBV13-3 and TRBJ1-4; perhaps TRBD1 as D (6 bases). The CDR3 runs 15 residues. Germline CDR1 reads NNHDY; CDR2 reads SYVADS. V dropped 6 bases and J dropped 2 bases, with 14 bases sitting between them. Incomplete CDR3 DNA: TGTGCCAGCACCCTACAGGGAGGATCCAACGAAAGATTATTT. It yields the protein CASTLQGGSNERLF. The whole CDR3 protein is CASTLQGGSNERLFF.

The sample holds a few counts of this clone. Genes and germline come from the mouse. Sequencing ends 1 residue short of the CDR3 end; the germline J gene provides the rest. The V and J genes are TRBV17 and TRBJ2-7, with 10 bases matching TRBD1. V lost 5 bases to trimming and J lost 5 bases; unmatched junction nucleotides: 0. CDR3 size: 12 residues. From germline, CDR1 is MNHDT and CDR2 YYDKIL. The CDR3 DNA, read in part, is TGTGCTAGCAGTGGGACAGGGGATGAACAGTAC. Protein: CASSGTGDEQY. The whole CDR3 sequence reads CASSGTGDEQYF.

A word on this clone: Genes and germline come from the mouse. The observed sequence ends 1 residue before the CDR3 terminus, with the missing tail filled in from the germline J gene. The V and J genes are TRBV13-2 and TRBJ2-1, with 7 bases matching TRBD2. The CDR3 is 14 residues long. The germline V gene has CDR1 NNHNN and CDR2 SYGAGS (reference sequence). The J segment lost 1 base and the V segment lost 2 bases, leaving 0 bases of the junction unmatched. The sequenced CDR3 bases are TGTGCCAGCGGTGACTGGGGGAACTATGCTGAGCAGTTC. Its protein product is CASGDWGNYAEQF. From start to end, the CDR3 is CASGDWGNYAEQFF.

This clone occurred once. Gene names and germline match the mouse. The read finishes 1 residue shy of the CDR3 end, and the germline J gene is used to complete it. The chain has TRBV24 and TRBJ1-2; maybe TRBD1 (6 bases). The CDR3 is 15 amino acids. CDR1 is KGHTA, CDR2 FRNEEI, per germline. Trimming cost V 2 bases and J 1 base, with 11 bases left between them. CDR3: CASSLPPGQNSDYTF. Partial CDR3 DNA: TGTGCCAGCAGTCTGCCTCCGGGACAAAACTCCGACTACACC.

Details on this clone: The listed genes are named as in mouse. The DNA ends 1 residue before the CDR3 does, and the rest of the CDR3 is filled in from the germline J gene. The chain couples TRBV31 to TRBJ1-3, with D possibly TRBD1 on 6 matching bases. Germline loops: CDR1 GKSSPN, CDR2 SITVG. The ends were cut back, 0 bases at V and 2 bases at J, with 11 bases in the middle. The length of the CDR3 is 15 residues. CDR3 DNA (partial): TGTGCCTGGAGTCTTTGGGGGGCGGCTGGAAATACGCTCTAT. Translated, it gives CAWSLWGAAGNTLY. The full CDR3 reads CAWSLWGAAGNTLYF.

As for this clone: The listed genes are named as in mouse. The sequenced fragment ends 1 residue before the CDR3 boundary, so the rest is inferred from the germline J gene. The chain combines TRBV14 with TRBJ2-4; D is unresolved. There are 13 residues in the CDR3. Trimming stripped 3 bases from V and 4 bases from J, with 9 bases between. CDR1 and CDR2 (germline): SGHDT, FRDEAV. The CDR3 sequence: CASSYAGENTLYF. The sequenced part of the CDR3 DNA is TGTGCCAGCAGTTATGCAGGAGAAAACACCTTGTAC.

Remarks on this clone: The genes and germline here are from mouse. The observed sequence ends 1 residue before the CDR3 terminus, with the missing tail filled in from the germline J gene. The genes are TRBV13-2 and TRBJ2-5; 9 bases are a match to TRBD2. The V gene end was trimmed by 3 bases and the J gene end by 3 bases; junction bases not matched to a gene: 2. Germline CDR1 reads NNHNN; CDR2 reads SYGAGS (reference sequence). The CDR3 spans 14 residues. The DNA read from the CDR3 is TGTGCCAGCGGTGGACTGGGGGCTCAAGACACCCAGTAC. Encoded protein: CASGGLGAQDTQY. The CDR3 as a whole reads CASGGLGAQDTQYF.

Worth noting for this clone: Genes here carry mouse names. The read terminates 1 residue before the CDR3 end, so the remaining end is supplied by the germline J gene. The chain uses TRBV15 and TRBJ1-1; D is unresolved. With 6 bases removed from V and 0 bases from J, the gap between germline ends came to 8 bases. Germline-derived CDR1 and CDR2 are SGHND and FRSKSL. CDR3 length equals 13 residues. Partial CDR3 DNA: TGTGCCAGCAGCCCAAATGCAAACACAGAAGTCTTC. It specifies CASSPNANTEVF. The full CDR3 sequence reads CASSPNANTEVFF.

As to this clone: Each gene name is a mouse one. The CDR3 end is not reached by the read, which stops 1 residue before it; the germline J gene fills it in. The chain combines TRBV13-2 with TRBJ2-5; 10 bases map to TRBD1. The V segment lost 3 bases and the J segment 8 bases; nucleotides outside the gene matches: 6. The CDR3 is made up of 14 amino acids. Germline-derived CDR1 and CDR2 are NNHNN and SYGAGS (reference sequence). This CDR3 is CASGGRDRGGTQYF. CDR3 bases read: TGTGCCAGCGGTGGCCGGGACAGGGGAGGCACCCAGTAC.

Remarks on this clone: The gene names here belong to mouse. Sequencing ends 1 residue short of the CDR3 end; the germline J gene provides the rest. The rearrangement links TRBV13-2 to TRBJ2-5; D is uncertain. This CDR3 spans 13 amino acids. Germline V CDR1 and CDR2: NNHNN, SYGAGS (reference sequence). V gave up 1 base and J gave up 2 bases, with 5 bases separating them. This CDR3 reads CASGDYIQDTQYF. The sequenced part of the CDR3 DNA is TGTGCCAGCGGTGATTACATCCAAGACACCCAGTAC.

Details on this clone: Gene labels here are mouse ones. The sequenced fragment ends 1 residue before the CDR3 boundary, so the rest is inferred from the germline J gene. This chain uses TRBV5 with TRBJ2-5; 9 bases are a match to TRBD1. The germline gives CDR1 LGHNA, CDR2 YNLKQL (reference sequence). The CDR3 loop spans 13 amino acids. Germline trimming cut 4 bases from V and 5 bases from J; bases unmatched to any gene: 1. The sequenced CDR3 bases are TGTGCCAGCAGCCCGGACAGGGGAGACACCCAGTAC. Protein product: CASSPDRGDTQY. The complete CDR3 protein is CASSPDRGDTQYF.

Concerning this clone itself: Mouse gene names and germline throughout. The sequenced part of the CDR3 DNA is TGCTCCAGCAGTCAATCGGAGGGGGCTGGAGACACCCAGTAC. The encoded protein is CSSSQSEGAGDTQY. The complete CDR3 reads CSSSQSEGAGDTQYF. The chain links TRBV23 to TRBJ2-5; TRBD1 is the table's D call and was not checked against the DNA. The read gets to within 1 residue of the CDR3 end, and the germline J gene fills in the rest. The germline V gene has CDR1 KGHTA and CDR2 FQNQQP. The CDR3 runs to 15 residues.